A selection of T cell receptor beta chains follows, all from one sample in a study of cytomegalovirus exposure and HLA in healthy donors. TCRdb keeps only in-frame clones here, not all; method: immunoSEQ multiplex PCR. The sample contains 180,000 or so clones, roughly four fifths of which appear only once. Sequencing used PBMCs. The receptors come from a man aged 18 to 35 in good health and CMV-seronegative. CDR3s include the opening cysteine and the closing phenylalanine or tryptophan. D genes are given only for firm matches. The size entry is marked missing in some rows and otherwise reads once, few, many or a size class.

d_call	clone_size	j_call	v_call	cdr3_nt	cdr3_aa
NA	NA	TRBJ2-7	TRBV1	TGCACCAGCAGCCAAGAGGGGAGGACTAGGCGGACCTACGAGCAGTACTTC	CTSSQEGRTRRTYEQYF
NA	once	TRBJ1-4	TRBV11-2	TGTGCCAGCAGCTTAGAATGTTCTCCCCCTGGGATACCCTCGGGGAAACTGTTTTTT	CASSLECSPPGIPSGKLFF
TRBD1	NA	TRBJ1-5	TRBV28	TGTGCCAGCAGTTCTATGGGACAGGGGTATGATCAGCCCCAGCATTTT	CASSSMGQGYDQPQHF
NA	NA	TRBJ2-7	TRBV30	TGTGCCTCTTCCAAGGGGATCTCCTACGAGCAGTACTTC	CASSKGISYEQYF
NA	NA	TRBJ1-1	TRBV11-2	TGTGCCAGCAGCCCTACAGGGAACACTGAAGCTTTCTTT	CASSPTGNTEAFF
NA	few	TRBJ1-1	TRBV27	TGTGCCAGCAGTACACATATGAACACTGAAGCTTTCTTT	CASSTHMNTEAFF
NA	NA	TRBJ1-6	TRBV19	TGTGCCAGTAGGGCGGGGTCCAGCTCCTATAATTCACCCCTCCACTTT	CASRAGSSSYNSPLHF
TRBD1	NA	TRBJ1-3	TRBV6-5	TGTGCCAGCTCGTACAGGGGTTGGAACACCATATATTTT	CASSYRGWNTIYF
NA	few	TRBJ2-7	TRBV6-6	TGTGCCAGCAGTTACTCTCAACAGGCCTACGAGCAGTACTTC	CASSYSQQAYEQYF
NA	few	TRBJ1-2	TRBV9	TGTGCCAGCAGCGACCCTGGGGGGGCTGACTATGGCTACACCTTC	CASSDPGGADYGYTF
NA	NA	TRBJ2-1	TRBV9	TGTGCCAGCAGCGCCTCTATGTGGAGTGATGAGCAGTTCTTC	CASSASMWSDEQFF
TRBD1	NA	TRBJ2-7	TRBV7-9	TGTGCCAGCAGCTTCCCTACCGGGACAGTCTCCTACGAGCAGTACTTC	CASSFPTGTVSYEQYF
NA	few	TRBJ2-7	TRBV19	TGTGCCAGTAGTATCGCGGTCGGAACCTACGAGCAGTACTTC	CASSIAVGTYEQYF
TRBD2	NA	TRBJ2-5	TRBV18	TGTGCCAGCTCACCACGGCCTAGCGGAACCTTACAAGAGACCCAGTACTTC	CASSPRPSGTLQETQYF
NA	NA	TRBJ1-2	TRBV7-2	TGTGCCAGCAGCTCCTCCGGGGGTACCTATGGCTACACCTTC	CASSSSGGTYGYTF
TRBD2	NA	TRBJ2-7	TRBV7-9	TGTGCCAGCAGCTTAGTAGGCGGGAGCTCCTACGAGCAGTACTTC	CASSLVGGSSYEQYF
TRBD1	NA	TRBJ2-7	TRBV10-1	TGCGCCAGGCAACCTCCAGGGGGCAGGAACGAGCAGTACTTC	CARQPPGGRNEQYF
TRBD1	NA	TRBJ1-1	TRBV5-8	TGTGCCAGCAGCGGACAGGGGGCGATCACTGAAGCTTTCTTT	CASSGQGAITEAFF
NA	NA	TRBJ2-1	TRBV27	TGTGCCAGCGGCAAAAATACCCCAAGTGAGCAGTTCTTC	CASGKNTPSEQFF